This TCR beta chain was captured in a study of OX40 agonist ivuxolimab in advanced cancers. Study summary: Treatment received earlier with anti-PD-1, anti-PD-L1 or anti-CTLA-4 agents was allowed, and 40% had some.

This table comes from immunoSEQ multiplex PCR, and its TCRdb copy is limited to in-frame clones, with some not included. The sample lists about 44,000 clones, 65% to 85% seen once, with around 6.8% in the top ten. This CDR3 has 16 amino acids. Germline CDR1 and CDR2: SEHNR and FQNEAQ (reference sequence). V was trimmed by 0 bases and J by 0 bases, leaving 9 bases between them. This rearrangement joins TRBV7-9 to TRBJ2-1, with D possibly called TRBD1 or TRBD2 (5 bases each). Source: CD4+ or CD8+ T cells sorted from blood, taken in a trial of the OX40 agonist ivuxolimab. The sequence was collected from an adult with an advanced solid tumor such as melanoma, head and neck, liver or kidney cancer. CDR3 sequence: CASSLAGPSSYNEQFF. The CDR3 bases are TGTGCCAGCAGCTTAGCGGGACCGAGCTCCTACAATGAGCAGTTCTTC. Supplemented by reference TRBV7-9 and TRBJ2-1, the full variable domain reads DTGVSQNPRHKITKRGQNVTFRCDPISEHNRLYWYRQTLGQGPEFLTYFQNEAQLEKSRLLSDRFSAERPKGSFSTLEIQRTEQGDSAMYLCASSLAGPSSYNEQFFGPGTRLTVL.